These 20 T cell receptor beta chains share one sample of origin, sequenced in a study of blood T cell repertoires in COVID-19. The assay was immunoSEQ multiplex PCR, and TCRdb's table has in-frame clones only and misses some. This sample has some 54,000 clones, with roughly four fifths found just once. Sequenced sample: peripheral blood. Every receptor here comes from a woman older than 75 with COVID-19, enrolled during active disease.

V is TRBV11-2 and J is TRBJ2-7; D perhaps matches TRBD2 (6 bases). The CDR3 totals 14 residues. V lost 5 bases and J 3 bases, leaving 14 bases between the germline ends. CDR1 is SGHAT, CDR2 FQNNGV, per germline. DNA for the CDR3: TGTGCCAGCAGCCTTAGCGGTGGGGACTACGAGCAGTACTTC. It translates to CASSLSGGDYEQYF. Variable domain in full (rest from reference TRBV11-2 and TRBJ2-7): EAGVAQSPRYKIIEKRQSVAFWCNPISGHATLYWYQQILGQGPKLLIQFQNNGVVDDSQLPKDRFSAERLKGVDSTLKIQPAKLEDSAVYLCASSLSGGDYEQYFGPGTRLTVT.

The chain has TRBV24-1 and TRBJ2-1; TRBD2 aligns across 13 bases. The CDR3 runs 18 residues. With V trimmed by 5 bases and J by 6 bases, 12 bases remained unmatched. The germline V gene has CDR1 KGHDR and CDR2 SFDVKD. Here the CDR3 DNA reads TGTGCCACCAGTGCCGGGACTAGCGGGATTGGTCTAATCAATGAGCAGTTCTTC. Translated, it gives CATSAGTSGIGLINEQFF.

The chain uses TRBV10-3 and TRBJ2-1, with 9 bases lining up with TRBD2. CDR1 ENHRY and CDR2 SYGVKD come from the germline V gene. This CDR3 contains 14 residues. J gave up 6 bases and V 5 bases, and 5 bases lay outside the gene matches. CDR3 in amino acids: CAISRAGGLNEQFF. CDR3 coding DNA: TGTGCCATCAGTAGAGCGGGAGGACTCAATGAGCAGTTCTTC.

The chain carries TRBV7-2 and TRBJ1-5, with 8 bases lining up with TRBD1. The CDR3 loop spans 16 amino acids. Germline CDR1 SGHTA, CDR2 FQGNSA. After removal of 5 bases from V and 4 bases from J, the junction contained 10 bases not matched to a gene. In DNA form, the CDR3 reads TGTGCCAGCAGCCCGAGGACAGGGCTAACAAATCAGCCCCAGCATTTT. Translating it yields CASSPRTGLTNQPQHF.

The chain joins TRBV10-1 to TRBJ2-1; 10 bases map to TRBD2. The CDR3 loop spans 16 amino acids. V shed 3 bases, J shed 7 bases, and the junction held 9 bases outside the gene matches. Germline V gives CDR1 WNHNN, CDR2 SYGVQD (reference sequence). The CDR3 reads CASSEYQGLAMNEQFF. DNA for the CDR3: TGCGCCAGCAGTGAATACCAGGGACTAGCGATGAATGAGCAGTTCTTC.

The CDR3 DNA is TGCGCCAGCAGCTCCCCGGGTCCCACCCGAGAGCAGTACTTC. Translated: CASSSPGPTREQYF. The chain is built from TRBV5-1 and TRBJ2-7, with D unresolved. The V gene lost 3 bases and the J gene lost 7 bases, with 17 bases spanning the gap. Looked up from germline, CDR1 is SGHRS and CDR2 is YFSETQ. There are 14 residues in the CDR3.

The rearrangement links TRBV7-9 to TRBJ2-5; D is possibly TRBD2 (6 bases). This CDR3 region has 15 residues. V gave up 1 base and J gave up 3 bases, with 12 bases separating them. Germline lookup yields CDR1 SEHNR and CDR2 FQNEAQ (reference sequence). DNA of the CDR3: TGTGCCAGCAGCTTAGTTCCTAGCGAGGAAGAGACCCAGTACTTC. It is translated as CASSLVPSEEETQYF.

The chain has TRBV15 and TRBJ1-5; tentative D call: TRBD1 (5 bases). The CDR3 contains 17 residues. Germline V gives CDR1 LNHNV, CDR2 YYDKDF (reference sequence). The V and J ends lost 5 bases and 5 bases respectively, with 22 bases between them. In nucleotides, the CDR3 is TGTGCCACCAGCTTGACAACCCTTGACAGACCCCATCAGCCCCAGCATTTT. Amino acids: CATSLTTLDRPHQPQHF. Full variable domain (missing parts from reference TRBV15 and TRBJ1-5): DAMVIQNPRYQVTQFGKPVTLSCSQTLNHNVMYWYQQKSSQAPKLLFHYYDKDFNNEADTPDNFQSRRPNTSFCFLDIRSPGLGDTAMYLCATSLTTLDRPHQPQHFGDGTRLSIL.

DNA for the CDR3: TGTGCCAGCAGCGCGGGACTATCGGGCGGGGAGCTGTTTTTT. Amino acid sequence: CASSAGLSGGELFF. The gene calls are TRBV7-3 and TRBJ2-2; TRBD2 matches 7 bases. Germline CDR1 reads SGHTA; CDR2 reads FQGTGA. V lost 5 bases and J lost 7; bases outside the gene matches: 7. The length of the CDR3 is 14 residues.

The rearrangement uses TRBV2 and TRBJ1-1; the D gene is possibly TRBD1 (5 bases). This CDR3 is 13 amino acids long. Trimming removed 8 bases at V and 4 bases at J, with 14 bases between. From germline, CDR1 is SNHLY and CDR2 FYNNEI. CDR3 coding DNA: TGTGCCAGCTCCAGGGAGGGTAGCACTGAAGCTTTCTTT. The encoded protein is CASSREGSTEAFF. The entire variable domain, with the rest obtained from reference TRBV2 and TRBJ1-1, is as follows: EPEVTQTPSHQVTQMGQEVILRCVPISNHLYFYWYRQILGQKVEFLVSFYNNEISEKSEIFDDQFSVERPDGSNFTLKIRSTKLEDSAMYFCASSREGSTEAFFGQGTRLTVV.

V and J are TRBV30 and TRBJ1-3, with D perhaps matching TRBD1 (5 bases). The CDR3 runs 15 residues. V was cut by 2 bases and J by 2 bases, with 13 bases left in between. Germline CDR1 reads GTSNPN; CDR2 reads SVGIG (reference sequence). CDR3 DNA sequence: TGTGCCTGGAGTCCGGGGGATTTAACTGGAAACACCATATATTTT. It yields the protein CAWSPGDLTGNTIYF.

The genes are TRBV6-1 and TRBJ2-1; 10 nucleotides line up with TRBD1. The CDR3 totals 17 residues. V was clipped by 2 bases and J by 7 bases; unmatched bases: 11. The germline V gene has CDR1 MNHNS and CDR2 SASEGT. CDR3 sequence (DNA): TGTGCCAGCAGTGAAAGGGTCCGGGACAGGGGTTGGAATGAGCAGTTCTTC. Protein: CASSERVRDRGWNEQFF.

The V gene is TRBV6-5, the J gene TRBJ1-5; D unresolved. The CDR3 length is 15 residues. The V end lost 7 bases, the J end lost 6 bases, and 19 bases lay between the germline ends. CDR1 is MNHEY and CDR2 is SVGAGI in the germline V gene. CDR3 coding DNA: TGTGCCAGCACCCTTTCGGGTATATTCAGTCAGCCCCAGCATTTT. Its protein is CASTLSGIFSQPQHF.

The chain employs TRBV28 and TRBJ1-2; 7 nucleotides align to TRBD1. Germline assignment: CDR1 MDHEN and CDR2 SYDVKM. The ends lost 3 bases at V and 11 bases at J; junction bases unmatched: 3. CDR3 length: 11 amino acids. The CDR3, as DNA: TGTGCCAGCAGTTTCCAGGACAGGTACACCTTC. The encoded protein is CASSFQDRYTF.

CDR3 in amino acids: CALLAGSSYEQYF. DNA for the CDR3: TGTGCCCTCTTGGCGGGCAGCTCCTACGAGCAGTACTTC. The V gene is TRBV6-5, the J gene TRBJ2-7, with a possible D match to TRBD2 (5 bases). This CDR3 has 13 residues. Between the trimmed V and J ends, which lost 11 bases and 0 bases, there was a span of 14 bases. CDR1 MNHEY and CDR2 SVGAGI come from the germline V gene.

The rearrangement joins TRBV6-5 to TRBJ2-7; D ambiguous. The CDR3 consists of 13 residues. Germline CDR1 reads MNHEY; CDR2 reads SVGAGI. V dropped 3 bases and J dropped 3 bases, with 9 bases sitting between them. CDR3 residues: CASSYRFGYEQYF. Written as DNA, the CDR3 is TGTGCCAGCAGTTATCGGTTCGGCTACGAGCAGTACTTC.

This clone was picked up a small number of times. The chain links TRBV29-1 to TRBJ2-1; 7 bases agree with TRBD2. Germline V lookup: CDR1 SQVTM, CDR2 ANQGSEA. The CDR3 contains 16 residues. The V and J ends lost 0 bases and 6 bases, in that order; junction bases with no gene match: 11. The CDR3 sequence is CSVEEGIRGEGNEQFF. The CDR3 nucleotides read TGCAGCGTTGAAGAGGGAATTCGGGGGGAGGGCAATGAGCAGTTCTTC.

Only a few counts were recorded for this clone. The chain joins TRBV14 to TRBJ2-7, with no clear D. Looked up from germline, CDR1 is SGHDN and CDR2 is FVKESK. V shed 1 base and J shed 1 base, with 11 bases lying between them. This CDR3 has 15 amino acids. The CDR3 protein is CASSQAGERSYEQYF. The CDR3 DNA follows: TGTGCCAGCAGCCAAGCTGGTGAACGGTCCTACGAGCAGTACTTC.

This clone has only one observation. This chain links TRBV19 with TRBJ2-7; 7 nucleotides align to TRBD2. V shed 6 bases, J shed 4 bases, and the junction held 6 bases outside the gene matches. This CDR3 comprises 13 residues. Per germline, CDR1 LNHDA and CDR2 SQIVND (reference sequence). The CDR3 region is CASRPGGQYEQYF. The DNA of the CDR3 is TGTGCCAGTAGACCGGGAGGCCAATACGAGCAGTACTTC.

This chain links TRBV18 with TRBJ2-3, with 8 bases lining up with TRBD2. The CDR3 sequence is 14 residues long. Germline values: CDR1 KGHSH, CDR2 LQKENI. V was pared by 3 bases and J by 3 bases, with 2 bases of the junction left unmatched. The CDR3 sequence is CASSPSGNTDTQYF. The DNA for the CDR3 is TGTGCCAGCTCACCTAGCGGGAATACAGATACGCAGTATTTT.